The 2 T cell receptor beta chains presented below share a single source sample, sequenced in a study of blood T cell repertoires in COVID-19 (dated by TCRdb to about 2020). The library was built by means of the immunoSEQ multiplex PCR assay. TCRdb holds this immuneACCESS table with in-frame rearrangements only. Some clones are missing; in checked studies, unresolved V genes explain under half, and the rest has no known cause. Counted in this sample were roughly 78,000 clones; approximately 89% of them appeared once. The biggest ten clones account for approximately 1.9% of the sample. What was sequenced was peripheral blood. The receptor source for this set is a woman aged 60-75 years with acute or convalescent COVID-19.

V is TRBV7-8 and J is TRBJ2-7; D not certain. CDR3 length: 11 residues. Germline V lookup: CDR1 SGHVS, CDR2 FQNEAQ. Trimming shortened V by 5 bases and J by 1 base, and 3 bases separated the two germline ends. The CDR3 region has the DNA TGTGCCAGCAGCCTATCCTACGAGCAGTACTTC. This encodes CASSLSYEQYF. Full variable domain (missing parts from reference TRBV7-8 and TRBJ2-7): GAGVSQSPRYKVAKRGQDVALRCDPISGHVSLFWYQQALGQGPEFLTYFQNEAQLDKSGLPSDRFFAERPEGSVSTLKIQRTQQEDSAVYLCASSLSYEQYFGPGTRLTVT.

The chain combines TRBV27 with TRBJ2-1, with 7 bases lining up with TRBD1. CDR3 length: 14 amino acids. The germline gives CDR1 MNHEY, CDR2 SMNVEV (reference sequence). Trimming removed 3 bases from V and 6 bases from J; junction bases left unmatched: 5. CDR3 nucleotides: TGTGCCAGCAGTTTTACAGGGGTGATCAATGAGCAGTTCTTC. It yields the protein CASSFTGVINEQFF.